The next 28 T cell receptor beta chains were all read from a single sample in a study of CD8+CD57+ T cells in acquired aplastic anemia. TCR beta VDJ and CDR3 profiling used genomic DNA as template. MiXCR was run by TCRdb on the reads, yielding one entry per CDR3 protein. The sample contains some 170,000 distinct CDR3 sequences, 45% to 55% of which appear only once. Before being chosen for sequencing, patients had shown CD8+CD57+ cell expansion by flow cytometry. Sequenced input: sorted CD4+, CD8+, or CD8+CD57+ T cells (not recorded which) from PBMCs. These receptor sequences come from a human donor with aplastic anemia.

V gene TRBV15 combines with J gene TRBJ1-1, with TRBD1 matching over 11 bases. The germline V gene encodes CDR1 LNHNV and CDR2 YYDKDF (reference sequence). The CDR3 is 17 residues long. The J segment lost 0 bases and the V segment lost 8 bases, leaving 11 bases of the junction unmatched. CDR3: CATGSTRTGGLNTEAFF. The CDR3 nucleotides read TGTGCCACCGGATCCACGCGGACAGGGGGCCTGAACACTGAAGCTTTCTTT.

This clonotype was seen repeatedly, ten times or more. The V gene is TRBV11-1, the J gene TRBJ2-3; 10 nucleotides match TRBD1. Germline V gene data show CDR1 as SGHAT and CDR2 as FQDESV (reference sequence). After removal of 1 base from V and 4 bases from J, the junction contained 2 bases not matched to a gene. The CDR3 sequence is 15 residues long. CDR3 nucleotide sequence: TGTGCCAGCAGCTTAGACGACAGGGGGCCAGATACGCAGTATTTT. The encoded protein is CASSLDDRGPDTQYF.

This clonotype was picked up many times. The chain combines TRBV6-5 with TRBJ1-1, with D unresolved. The CDR3 contains 13 residues. The germline V gene encodes CDR1 MNHEY and CDR2 SVGAGI. The V gene lost 7 bases and the J gene lost 1 base, with 10 bases spanning the gap. The CDR3 DNA sequence: TGTGCCAGCATCGGGTCCGGGAACACTGAAGCTTTCTTT. It is translated as CASIGSGNTEAFF.

This clonotype was seen only a few times. The rearrangement joins TRBV24-1 to TRBJ1-1; TRBD1 agrees at 7 bases. This CDR3 is 14 amino acids long. The germline V gene has CDR1 KGHDR and CDR2 SFDVKD. V shed 7 bases, J shed 0 bases, and the junction held 4 bases outside the gene matches. The CDR3 sequence: CATSRQGMNTEAFF. The CDR3 DNA sequence: TGTGCCACCAGCAGACAGGGCATGAACACTGAAGCTTTCTTT.

The chain couples TRBV18 to TRBJ1-1; D remains ambiguous. V was shortened by 1 base and J by 1 base, with 7 bases between the two germline ends. The germline V gene encodes CDR1 KGHSH and CDR2 LQKENI. The CDR3 spans 14 residues. The CDR3 sequence is CASSPLTENTEAFF. CDR3 nucleotide sequence: TGTGCCAGCTCACCACTCACTGAGAACACTGAAGCTTTCTTT.

The chain has TRBV2 and TRBJ1-2, with D hard to call. The CDR3 is 13 residues long. CDR1 and CDR2 (germline): SNHLY, FYNNEI. V lost 2 bases and J lost 5, with 9 bases in between. The CDR3 loop reads CASSEQDDYGYTF. In nucleotides, the CDR3 is TGTGCCAGCAGTGAACAGGATGATTATGGCTACACCTTC.

In its sample, this clonotype was seen many times. The rearrangement joins TRBV5-1 to TRBJ1-6; maybe TRBD1 (5 bases). V lost 2 bases and J 0 bases, leaving 9 bases between the germline ends. Germline assignment: CDR1 SGHRS and CDR2 YFSETQ. The CDR3 is 16 residues long. The CDR3 is CASSLGESSYNSPLHF. The CDR3 DNA is TGCGCCAGCAGCTTAGGGGAGAGCTCCTATAATTCACCCCTCCACTTT.

This clonotype was observed at least ten times. The rearrangement joins TRBV29-1 to TRBJ1-4; the D is unclear. Trimming left V 7 bases short and J 6 bases short, with 9 bases between. The V gene's germline CDR1 is SQVTM and CDR2 ANQGSEA. The CDR3 is 11 residues long. DNA for the CDR3: TGCAGCGCCACAAGGGATGAAAAACTGTTTTTT. Translated: CSATRDEKLFF. The whole variable domain, remainder taken from reference TRBV29-1 and TRBJ1-4, is SAVISQKPSRDICQRGTSLTIQCQVDSQVTMMFWYRQQPGQSLTLIATANQGSEATYESGFVIDKFPISRPNLTFSTLTVSNMSPEDSSIYLCSATRDEKLFFGSGTQLSVL.

The genes are TRBV15 and TRBJ2-7; weak D call: TRBD1 (5 bases). The CDR3 runs to 13 residues. Germline-derived CDR1 and CDR2 are LNHNV and YYDKDF (reference sequence). V lost 1 base and J 5 bases, leaving 9 bases between the germline ends. The chain's CDR3 is CATSRVVGDEQYF. In DNA form, the CDR3 reads TGTGCCACCAGCAGAGTGGTAGGGGACGAGCAGTACTTC.

Details on this clonotype: Lacking the conserved final phenylalanine or tryptophan, this CDR3 likely reflects a read error. The DNA is left out, because the CDR3 cannot be placed on it with certainty; the CDR3 is given as TCRdb lists it. CDR3: CATDRGRFGANVLKI. The chain employs TRBV19 and TRBJ2-6; the table names TRBD1, a call not compared with the DNA. The CDR3 is 15 residues long, counting both termini. Germline V gives CDR1 LNHDA, CDR2 SQIVND (reference sequence).

This clonotype has just a few counts. This chain joins TRBV6-1 and TRBJ2-2; 9 nucleotides line up with TRBD1. From germline, CDR1 is MNHNS and CDR2 SASEGT. V shed 0 bases, J shed 9 bases, and the junction held 8 bases outside the gene matches. The CDR3 spans 16 residues. For the CDR3, the DNA is TGTGCCAGCAGTGAAGCGGTGGGACAGGGCTGGCGGGAGCTGTTTTTT. As protein: CASSEAVGQGWRELFF.

The CDR3 here is CASSPPSRETQYF. The CDR3 region has the DNA TGTGCCAGCAGCCCTCCGAGCCGGGAGACCCAGTACTTC. The rearrangement links TRBV7-8 to TRBJ2-7; D not certain. Matching the DNA end better, TRBJ2-5 makes the J call doubtful. This CDR3 is 13 amino acids long. Germline lookup yields CDR1 SGHVS and CDR2 FQNEAQ.

This sequence joins TRBV5-1 and TRBJ1-1; unclear D gene. CDR3 length: 12 residues. In germline, CDR1 is SGHRS, CDR2 YFSETQ. Trimming stripped 0 bases from V and 8 bases from J, with 8 bases between. The DNA for the CDR3 is TGCGCCAGCAGCTTGGTACCGACCGAAGCTTTCTTT. Protein product: CASSLVPTEAFF.

Comment on this clonotype: A single base separates this from a much larger clone, so it may be a read error. The rearrangement uses TRBV9 and TRBJ1-4; no clear D. CDR1 is SGDLS, CDR2 YYNGEE, per germline. This CDR3 has 14 residues. This chain's CDR3 is CASSGEGLNEKPFF. The CDR3 coding sequence is TGTGCCAGCAGCGGCGAGGGCCTTAATGAAAAACCGTTTTTT.

This clonotype was counted ten times or more. The CDR3 is CASRQGAAYEQYF. For the CDR3, the DNA is TGTGCCAGCCGGCAGGGTGCAGCCTACGAGCAGTACTTC. The chain uses TRBV10-3 and TRBJ2-7; the D gene is possibly TRBD1 (5 bases). In germline, CDR1 is ENHRY, CDR2 SYGVKD. Trimming pared 10 bases from V and 2 bases from J, leaving 15 bases between. This CDR3 contains 13 residues.

The rearrangement links TRBV15 to TRBJ1-5; 8 bases line up with TRBD1. Trimming at V came to 0 bases and at J to 6 bases, leaving 4 bases not matched to a gene. This CDR3 spans 15 amino acids. The germline CDR1 and CDR2 sequences are LNHNV and YYDKDF (reference sequence). CDR3 sequence: CATSRDSGGGQPQHF. The CDR3 coding sequence is TGTGCCACCAGCAGAGATTCAGGGGGCGGTCAGCCCCAGCATTTT.

This clonotype was found many times. This chain joins TRBV4-3 and TRBJ1-6; possible D gene TRBD1, 6 bases. Germline loops: CDR1 LGHNA, CDR2 YSLEER. Deletions cut 0 bases from V and 9 bases from J, with 12 bases between. The CDR3 totals 15 residues. The CDR3 protein is CASSQERQAGSPLHF. The CDR3, as DNA: TGCGCCAGCAGCCAAGAGAGACAGGCGGGTTCACCCCTCCACTTT.

The chain joins TRBV6-5 to TRBJ1-5, with D tentatively TRBD1 (6 bases). The CDR3 totals 17 residues. The germline CDR1 and CDR2 sequences are MNHEY and SVGAGI. Trimming shortened V by 1 base and J by 3 bases, and 16 bases separated the two germline ends. The CDR3, as DNA: TGTGCCAGCAGTTACTTGCCTCTCGACAGGTTCAATCAGCCCCAGCATTTT. This sequence encodes CASSYLPLDRFNQPQHF.

This clonotype has ten or more counts. The chain combines TRBV20-1 with TRBJ2-5; TRBD2 agrees at 11 bases. The CDR3 has 15 residues. Looked up from germline, CDR1 is DFQATT and CDR2 is SNEGSKA (reference sequence). Trimming took 3 bases from V and 3 from J; bases not matched to a gene: 6. DNA of the CDR3: TGCAGTGCTAGTCATCCGGGACTAGCGGAAGAGACCCAGTACTTC. It encodes CSASHPGLAEETQYF.

The rearrangement joins TRBV20-1 to TRBJ2-5; TRBD1 agrees at 7 bases. The germline V gene has CDR1 DFQATT and CDR2 SNEGSKA (reference sequence). Losses at the gene ends were 2 bases for V and 8 bases for J; bases not matched to a gene: 2. The CDR3 is made up of 11 amino acids. The CDR3 sequence is CSARTGETQYF. For the CDR3, the DNA is TGCAGTGCTAGAACAGGGGAAACCCAGTACTTC.

This clonotype was detected many times. The chain has TRBV20-1 and TRBJ1-4; possible D gene TRBD1, 5 bases. Trimming took off 2 bases at V and 4 bases at J, with 11 bases between the two ends. The CDR3 runs to 14 residues. Germline loops: CDR1 DFQATT, CDR2 SNEGSKA (reference sequence). The CDR3 DNA follows: TGCAGTGCTAGAAGAGGGCAGGGTAATGAAAAACTGTTTTTT. Encoded protein: CSARRGQGNEKLFF.

This clonotype was observed at least ten times. The chain carries TRBV7-9 and TRBJ1-2; D is perhaps TRBD1 (6 bases). The CDR3 has 15 residues. V gave up 5 bases and J gave up 4 bases, with 17 bases separating them. Per the germline V gene, CDR1 is SEHNR and CDR2 is FQNEAQ (reference sequence). The CDR3 DNA reads as TGTGCCAGCAGCCGCGGCGGGGGCTTAGGCTATGGCTACACCTTC. It specifies CASSRGGGLGYGYTF.

The sample holds many counts of this clonotype. The V and J genes are TRBV7-2 and TRBJ1-1; 7 bases are a match to TRBD1. Germline assignment: CDR1 SGHTA and CDR2 FQGNSA. After removal of 0 bases from V and 2 bases from J, the junction contained 3 bases not matched to a gene. This CDR3 comprises 15 residues. The CDR3: CASSLARGQNTEAFF. As DNA, the CDR3 is TGTGCCAGCAGCTTAGCGAGGGGGCAAAACACTGAAGCTTTCTTT.

Concerning this clonotype itself: A much larger clonotype is one base distant, so this may be a read error. The chain's CDR3 is CASSREQGAGGYTF. The CDR3 region has the DNA TGCGCCAGCAGCCGAGAACAGGGGGCGGGAGGCTACACCTTC. This chain links TRBV4-3 with TRBJ1-2; 9 bases are a match to TRBD1. The V gene's germline CDR1 is LGHNA and CDR2 YSLEER. The CDR3 has 14 residues. The trim removed 4 bases at V and 8 bases at J, leaving 8 bases unmatched.

In this sample, this clonotype turned up a few times. V gene TRBV12-3 or TRBV12-4 combines with J gene TRBJ1-4; D ambiguous. This CDR3 has 14 amino acids. The ends were cut back, 6 bases at V and 5 bases at J, with 13 bases in the middle. The CDR3 loop is CASRPGKYNEKLFF. CDR3 bases: TGTGCCAGCAGACCGGGGAAATACAATGAAAAACTGTTTTTT.

This clonotype was picked up a small number of times. The rearrangement joins TRBV27 to TRBJ1-1; D is perhaps TRBD1 (5 bases). The CDR3 is made up of 14 amino acids. Germline assignment: CDR1 MNHEY and CDR2 SMNVEV (reference sequence). Deletions cut 10 bases from V and 0 bases from J, with 15 bases between. The CDR3 protein is CATMGRDLNTEAFF. The DNA of the CDR3 is TGTGCCACCATGGGGAGGGACTTGAACACTGAAGCTTTCTTT.

The sample holds many counts of this clonotype. J is TRBJ2-5 and V is TRBV5-1; no clear D gene. V was pared by 1 base and J by 3 bases, with 7 bases between. The CDR3 totals 13 residues. The germline CDR1 and CDR2 sequences are SGHRS and YFSETQ. The CDR3 spells CASSLLSEETQYF. The CDR3 DNA reads TGCGCCAGCAGCTTGTTGAGCGAAGAGACCCAGTACTTC.

This clonotype was observed at least ten times. The J gene is TRBJ1-6, the V gene TRBV6-2 or TRBV6-3; D is possibly TRBD1 (5 bases). The CDR3 consists of 14 residues. V was shortened by 2 bases and J by 10 bases, with 12 bases between the two germline ends. Per the germline V gene, CDR1 is MNHEY and CDR2 is SVGEGT. The CDR3 sequence: CASSYRGGGSPLHF. The DNA of the CDR3 is TGTGCCAGCAGTTACCGTGGGGGGGGATCACCCCTCCACTTT.